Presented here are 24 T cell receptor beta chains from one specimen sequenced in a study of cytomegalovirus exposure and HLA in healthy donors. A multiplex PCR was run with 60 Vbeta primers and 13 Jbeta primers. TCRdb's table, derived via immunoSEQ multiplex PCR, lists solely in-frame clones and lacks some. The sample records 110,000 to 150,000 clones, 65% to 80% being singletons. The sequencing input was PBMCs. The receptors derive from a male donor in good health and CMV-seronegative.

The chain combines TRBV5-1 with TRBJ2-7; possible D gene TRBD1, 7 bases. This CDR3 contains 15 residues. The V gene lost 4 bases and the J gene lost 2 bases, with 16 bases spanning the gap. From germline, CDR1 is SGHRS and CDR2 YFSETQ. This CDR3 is CASSPRDSLTYEQYF. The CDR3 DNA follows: TGCGCCAGCAGCCCGCGGGACAGTTTGACCTACGAGCAGTACTTC.

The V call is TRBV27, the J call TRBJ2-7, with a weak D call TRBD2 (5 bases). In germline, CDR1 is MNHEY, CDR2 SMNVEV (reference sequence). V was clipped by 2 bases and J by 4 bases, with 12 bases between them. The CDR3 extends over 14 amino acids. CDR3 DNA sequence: TGTGCCAGCAGTTTACGGCTAGCAGCATACGAGCAGTACTTC. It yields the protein CASSLRLAAYEQYF.

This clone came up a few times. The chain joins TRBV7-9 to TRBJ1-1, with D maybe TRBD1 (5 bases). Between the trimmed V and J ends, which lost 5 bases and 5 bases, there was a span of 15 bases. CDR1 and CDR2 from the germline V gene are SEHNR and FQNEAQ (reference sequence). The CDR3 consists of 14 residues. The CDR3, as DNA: TGTGCCAGCAGCCCGTCGGGGGGGGGAACTGAAGCTTTCTTT. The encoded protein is CASSPSGGGTEAFF.

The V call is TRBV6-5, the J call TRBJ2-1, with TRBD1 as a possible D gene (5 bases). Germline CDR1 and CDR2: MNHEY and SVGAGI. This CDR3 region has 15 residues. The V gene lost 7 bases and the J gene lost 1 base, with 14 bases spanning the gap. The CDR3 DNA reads TGTGCCAGCACCACAAGGGGTGCTTCCTACAATGAGCAGTTCTTC. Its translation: CASTTRGASYNEQFF.

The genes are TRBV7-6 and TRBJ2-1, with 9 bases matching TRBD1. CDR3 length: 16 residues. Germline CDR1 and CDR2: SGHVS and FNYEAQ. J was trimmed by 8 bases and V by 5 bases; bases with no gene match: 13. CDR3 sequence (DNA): TGTGCCAGCAGCCAGAGGACAGGGGTCTTGGGATATGAGCAGTTCTTC. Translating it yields CASSQRTGVLGYEQFF.

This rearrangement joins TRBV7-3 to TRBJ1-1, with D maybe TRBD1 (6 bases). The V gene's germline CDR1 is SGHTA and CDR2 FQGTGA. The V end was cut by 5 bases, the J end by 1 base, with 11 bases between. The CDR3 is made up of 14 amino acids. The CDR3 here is CASSPRGTNTEAFF. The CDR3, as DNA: TGTGCCAGCAGCCCCAGGGGTACGAACACTGAAGCTTTCTTT.

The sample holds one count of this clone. The CDR3 region has the DNA TGTGCCAGCAGCCAAGATTTAGATTACGAGCAGTACTTC. This translates into CASSQDLDYEQYF. The V and J genes are TRBV14 and TRBJ2-7; D gene ambiguous. Per germline, CDR1 SGHDN and CDR2 FVKESK. V was pared by 0 bases and J by 4 bases, with 7 bases between. The CDR3 is 13 amino acids.

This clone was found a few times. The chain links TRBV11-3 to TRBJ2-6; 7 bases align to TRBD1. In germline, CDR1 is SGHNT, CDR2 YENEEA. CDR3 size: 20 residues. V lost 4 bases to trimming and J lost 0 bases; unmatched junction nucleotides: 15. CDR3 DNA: TGTGCCAGCAGCTCTGAAGCTTGGGACAGCACTGACTCTGGGGCCAACGTCCTGACTTTC. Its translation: CASSSEAWDSTDSGANVLTF.

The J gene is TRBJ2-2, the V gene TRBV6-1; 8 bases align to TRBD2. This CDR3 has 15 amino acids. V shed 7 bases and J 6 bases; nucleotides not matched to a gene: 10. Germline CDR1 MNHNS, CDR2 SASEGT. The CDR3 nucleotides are TGTGCCAGCATCCCTGGGACTAGTTCCGCCGGGGAGCTGTTTTTT. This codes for CASIPGTSSAGELFF.

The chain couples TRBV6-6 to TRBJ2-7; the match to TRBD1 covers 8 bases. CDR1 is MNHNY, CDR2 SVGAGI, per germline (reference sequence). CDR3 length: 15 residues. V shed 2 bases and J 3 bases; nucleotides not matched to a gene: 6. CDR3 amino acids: CASSYTTGENYEQYF. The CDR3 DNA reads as TGTGCCAGCAGTTACACGACAGGGGAGAACTACGAGCAGTACTTC.

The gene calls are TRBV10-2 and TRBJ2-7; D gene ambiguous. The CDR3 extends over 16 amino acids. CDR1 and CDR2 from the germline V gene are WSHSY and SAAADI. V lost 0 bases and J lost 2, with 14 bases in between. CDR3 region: CASSESPRRSTYEQYF. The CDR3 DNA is TGCGCCAGCAGTGAGTCGCCGAGGCGGTCGACCTACGAGCAGTACTTC.

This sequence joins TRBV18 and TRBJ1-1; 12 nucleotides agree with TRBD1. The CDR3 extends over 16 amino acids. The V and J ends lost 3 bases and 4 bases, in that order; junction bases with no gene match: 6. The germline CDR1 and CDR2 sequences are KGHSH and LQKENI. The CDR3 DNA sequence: TGTGCCAGCTCACCCGGGACAGGGGGCTTGACCACTGAAGCTTTCTTT. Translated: CASSPGTGGLTTEAFF.

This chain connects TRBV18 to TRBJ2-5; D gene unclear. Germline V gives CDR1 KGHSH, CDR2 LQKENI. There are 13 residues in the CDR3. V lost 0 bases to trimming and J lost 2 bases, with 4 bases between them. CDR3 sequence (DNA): TGTGCCAGCTCACCACCGAGTCAAGAGACCCAGTACTTC. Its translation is CASSPPSQETQYF.

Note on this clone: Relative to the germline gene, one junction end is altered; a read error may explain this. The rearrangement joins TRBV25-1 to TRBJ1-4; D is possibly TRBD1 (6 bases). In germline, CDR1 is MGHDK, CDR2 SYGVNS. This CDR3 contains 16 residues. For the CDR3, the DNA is TGTGCCAGCAGTGAGAGGGGGGGATACTCTAATGAAAAGCTGTTTTTT. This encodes CASSERGGYSNEKLFF. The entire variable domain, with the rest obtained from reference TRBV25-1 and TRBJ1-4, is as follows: EADIYQTPRYLVIGTGKKITLECSQTMGHDKMYWYQQDPGMELHLIHYSYGVNSTEKGDLSSESTVSRIRTEHFPLTLESARPSHTSQYLCASSERGGYSNEKLFFGSGTQLSVL.

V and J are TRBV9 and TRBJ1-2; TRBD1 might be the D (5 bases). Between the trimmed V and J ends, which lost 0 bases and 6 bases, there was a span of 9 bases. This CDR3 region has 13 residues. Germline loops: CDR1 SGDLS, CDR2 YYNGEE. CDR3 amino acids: CASSVGRVNGYTF. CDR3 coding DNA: TGTGCCAGCAGCGTAGGCAGGGTAAATGGCTACACCTTC.

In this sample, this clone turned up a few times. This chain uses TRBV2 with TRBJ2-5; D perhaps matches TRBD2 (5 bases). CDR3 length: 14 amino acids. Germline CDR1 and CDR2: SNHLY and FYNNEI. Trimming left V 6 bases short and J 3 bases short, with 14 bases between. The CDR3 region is CASRPLSAKETQYF. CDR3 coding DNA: TGTGCCAGCAGACCCCTTAGCGCTAAAGAGACCCAGTACTTC.

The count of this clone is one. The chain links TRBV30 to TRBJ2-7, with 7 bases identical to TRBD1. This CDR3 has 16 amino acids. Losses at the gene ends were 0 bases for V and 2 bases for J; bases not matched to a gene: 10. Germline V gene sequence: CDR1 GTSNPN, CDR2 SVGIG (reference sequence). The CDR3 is CAWSVPVAGGTYEQYF. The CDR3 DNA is TGTGCCTGGAGTGTACCGGTTGCAGGGGGAACCTACGAGCAGTACTTC.

The CDR3 sequence is CATSSAGTGPYEQYF. CDR3 DNA: TGTGCCACCAGTAGTGCCGGGACAGGGCCCTACGAGCAGTACTTC. The chain is built from TRBV15 and TRBJ2-7; 9 positions match TRBD1. The CDR3 length is 15 residues. Germline CDR1 reads LNHNV; CDR2 reads YYDKDF (reference sequence). V dropped 6 bases and J dropped 2; count of bases not matched to a gene: 8.

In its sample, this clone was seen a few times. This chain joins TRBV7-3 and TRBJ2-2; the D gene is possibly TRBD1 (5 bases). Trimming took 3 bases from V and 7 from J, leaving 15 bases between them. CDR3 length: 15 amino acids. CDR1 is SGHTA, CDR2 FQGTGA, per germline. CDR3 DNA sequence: TGTGCCAGCAGCTTCGACAGCCGAATGGGCGGGGAGCTGTTTTTT. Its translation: CASSFDSRMGGELFF.

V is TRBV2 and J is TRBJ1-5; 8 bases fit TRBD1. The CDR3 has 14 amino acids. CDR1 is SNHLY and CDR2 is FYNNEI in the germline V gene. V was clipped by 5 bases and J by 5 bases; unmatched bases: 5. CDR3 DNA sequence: TGTGCCAGCAGTACTGGACAGGGTGATCAGCCCCAGCATTTT. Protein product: CASSTGQGDQPQHF.

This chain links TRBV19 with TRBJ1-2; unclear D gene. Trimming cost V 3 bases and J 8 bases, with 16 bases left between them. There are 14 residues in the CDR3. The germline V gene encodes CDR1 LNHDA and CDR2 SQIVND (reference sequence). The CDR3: CASSMDLGVRGYTF. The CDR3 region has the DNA TGTGCCAGTAGTATGGATCTCGGGGTCCGGGGCTACACCTTC.

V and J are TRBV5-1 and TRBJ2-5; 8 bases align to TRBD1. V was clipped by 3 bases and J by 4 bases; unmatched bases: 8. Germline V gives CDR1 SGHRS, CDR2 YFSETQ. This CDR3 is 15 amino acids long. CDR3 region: CASSSTRQGAETQYF. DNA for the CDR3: TGCGCCAGCAGCTCCACTCGGCAGGGGGCAGAGACCCAGTACTTC.

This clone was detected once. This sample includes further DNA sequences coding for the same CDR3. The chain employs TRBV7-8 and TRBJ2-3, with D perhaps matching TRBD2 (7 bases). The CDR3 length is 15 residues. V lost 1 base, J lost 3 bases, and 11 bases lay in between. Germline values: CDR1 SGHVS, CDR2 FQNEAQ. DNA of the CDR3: TGTGCCAGCAGCTTAGGAGGGAGGGGGACAGATACGCAGTATTTT. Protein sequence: CASSLGGRGTDTQYF.

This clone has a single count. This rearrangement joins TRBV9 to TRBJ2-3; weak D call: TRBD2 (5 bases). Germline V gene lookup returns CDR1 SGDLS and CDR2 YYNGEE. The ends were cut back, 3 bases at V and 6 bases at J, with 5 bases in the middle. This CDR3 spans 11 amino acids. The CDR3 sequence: CASSGGDTQYF. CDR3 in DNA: TGTGCCAGCAGCGGAGGGGATACGCAGTATTTT. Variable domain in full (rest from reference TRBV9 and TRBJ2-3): DSGVTQTPKHLITATGQRVTLRCSPRSGDLSVYWYQQSLDQGLQFLIQYYNGEERAKGNILERFSAQQFPDLHSELNLSSLELGDSALYFCASSGGDTQYFGPGTRLTVL.